This T cell receptor beta chain was sequenced for a study of shared clonotypes between healthy human individuals. The CDR3 spans 16 residues. Of note for this clone: The antigen remains undetermined.

On sorted subsets, replicate PCRs used 200 to 250 ng DNA, or some 27,000 T cell genomes. Study processing details: Junction-only sequences produced by ImmunoSEQ had no quality scores, so filtering differed. Method: immunoSEQ multiplex PCR; TCRdb's copy keeps in-frame clones and lacks some. The DNA was the basis for D and trimming; V, J and clone size are from that table. The data hold over a million clones, with about 80% observed a single time. The study's findings and limits: Clonotype sharing among donors likely depends on sequencing depth. Only blood samples were collected, and tissue repertoires likely differ.

This clonotype originated in a man between 18 and 29 years old in good health. J is TRBJ1-4 and V is TRBV21-1. TRBV21-1 is marked as a pseudogene. Sequenced sample: memory CD4+ T cells sorted from blood. Subset in this sample: CD45RA-negative fraction. The CDR3 reads CASSKLRRRANEKLFF. DNA of the CDR3: TGTGCCAGCAGCAAATTGAGGAGAAGGGCTAATGAAAAACTGTTTTTT.